Sequencing of this T cell receptor (beta chain) was carried out in a study of T cells after yellow fever vaccination (dated by TCRdb to between 2018 and 2020). Describing the broader study: The SMART-Seq v4 Ultra Low Input RNA kit was used to prepare libraries from fractions with low cell numbers. To track T-cell clones before and after primary and booster YFV17D yellow fever vaccination, bulk TCR alpha and beta repertoires were sequenced longitudinally. Two healthy male donors, one aged 18 to 30 and one aged 30 to 40 years, were included in the cohort. Blood samples were taken at several timepoints before and after primary and secondary immunization, and bulk PBMC replicates and cell subsets were isolated.

The CDR3 sequence holds 15 residues, the cysteine and phenylalanine included. CDR3 DNA only is kept here, 45 bases in frame from base 1. Deletion took 3 bases off V and 3 bases off J, with a span of 15 bases between the germline ends. From a lookup of the germline V gene, CDR1 and CDR2 are KGHSH and LQKENI. The treatment or condition label corresponds to: live attenuated yellow fever vaccine strain. PBMCs were isolated from peripheral blood using a standard Ficoll-Paque protocol. Dynabeads CD4 and CD8 positive selection kits were used to isolate CD4 and CD8 T-cell fractions. TriZol was used to extract RNA from bulk PBMCs, from CD4 and CD8 fractions, and from dextramer-positive and dextramer-negative fractions. Paper-wide results and their limitations: The secondary T-cell response was weaker than the primary response but faster, peaking on day 5 instead of day 15. Only a couple of donors were included in the study, so the extent to which the findings can be generalized is limited. Computational filtering was needed because FACS-sorted repertoires could contain abundant contaminating clonotypes from the bulk population. A small fraction of clonotypes showed up in both the CD4 and CD8 compartments, probably as a result of convergent recombination. Most clones expanded after primary vaccination were re-detected after the booster (approximately 96% of CD4 and 88% of CD8), suggesting broad memory maintenance.

This clonotype was counted ten times or more. No antigen is known for it. Nothing much larger sits one base from this clone, and base qualities are not available. TCR cDNA was made using 5'RACE template switching, a step that added a universal primer site and unique molecular identifiers. cDNA synthesis was primed from both the TCR alpha and TCR beta constant segments. Libraries were amplified in two PCR steps, with sample barcodes and sequencing adapters added in the second step. Sequencing of libraries was performed on Illumina HiSeq 2500 (2x100 bp) or NovaSeq (2x150 bp). Turning to the authors' computational methods: MIGEC handled demultiplexing of reads and collapsing into UMI consensus sequences, while MiXCR performed V(D)J alignment. Clonotypes responding to the vaccine were identified with edgeR on replicate PBMC samples, with the criteria of FDR below 0.01 and a log2 fold change above 5 up to day 15. Each bulk clonotype received a CD4 or CD8 identity based on whether the sequenced CD4 or CD8 repertoire contained that clonotype at higher abundance. TCRdb's own reprocessing of the public reads used fastp at Q25 and MiXCR and kept productive beta chains. Records with the same CDR3 protein are collapsed into one entry carrying the most frequent genes and DNA. Clone size and V and J calls follow TCRdb, not the original study. In all, the sample holds fewer than 150,000 distinct CDR3 sequences, and 7.7% of those were seen once. Clones ranked in the top ten supply roughly 0.77% of the sample.

The source was CD4+ T cells sorted from PBMCs, collected 5 days after the yellow fever booster vaccination. The V and J segments used are TRBV18 and TRBJ2-7, with no D gene named confidently. The origin of this receptor is a man aged 25 to 40 who received the YFV17D yellow fever vaccine. The CDR3 protein is CASSPKPEPHYEQYF. At the DNA level, the sequence is TGTGCCAGCTCACCGAAACCTGAACCACACTACGAGCAGTACTTC. When the CDR3 is completed using the reference TRBV18 and TRBJ2-7 genes on either side, the full variable domain is NAGVMQNPRHLVRRRGQEARLRCSPMKGHSHVYWYRQLPEEGLKFMVYLQKENIIDESGMPKERFSAEFPKEGPSILRIQQVVRGDSAAYFCASSPKPEPHYEQYFGPGTRLTVT.